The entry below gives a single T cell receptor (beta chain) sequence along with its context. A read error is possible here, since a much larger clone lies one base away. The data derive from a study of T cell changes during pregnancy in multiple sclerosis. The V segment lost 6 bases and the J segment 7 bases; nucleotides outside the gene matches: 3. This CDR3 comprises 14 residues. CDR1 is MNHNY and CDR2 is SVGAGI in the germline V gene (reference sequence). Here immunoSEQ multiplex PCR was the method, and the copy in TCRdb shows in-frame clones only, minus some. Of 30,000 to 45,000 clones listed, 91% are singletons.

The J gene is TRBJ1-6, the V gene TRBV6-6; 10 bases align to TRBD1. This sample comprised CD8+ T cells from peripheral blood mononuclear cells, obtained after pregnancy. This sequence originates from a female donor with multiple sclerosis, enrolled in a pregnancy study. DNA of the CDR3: TGTGCCAGCAGCCCGGACAGGGGGAATTCACCCCTCCACTTT. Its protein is CASSPDRGNSPLHF.